One sample yielded the 9 T cell receptor beta chains listed below, sequenced in a study of cytomegalovirus exposure and HLA in healthy donors. The PCR made use of 60 Vbeta and 13 Jbeta primers. Method: immunoSEQ multiplex PCR; TCRdb's copy keeps in-frame clones and lacks some. The repertoire holds 150,000 to 200,000 clones, with roughly four fifths as singletons. The sequencing sample was made of PBMCs. Source of these receptors: a woman aged 18-29 years in good health and CMV-seronegative.

The J gene is TRBJ2-2, the V gene TRBV29-1; TRBD1 might be the D (5 bases). Per germline, CDR1 SQVTM and CDR2 ANQGSEA. Trimming shortened V by 0 bases and J by 3 bases, and 11 bases separated the two germline ends. This CDR3 comprises 15 residues. CDR3 in DNA: TGCAGCGTTGAAGATCGCCTCAGGGACACCGGGGAGCTGTTTTTT. Its protein is CSVEDRLRDTGELFF.

This clone was counted only a few times. V is TRBV6-5 and J is TRBJ1-4; 7 bases map to TRBD1. Germline V lookup: CDR1 MNHEY, CDR2 SVGAGI. This CDR3 is 14 amino acids long. With V trimmed by 5 bases and J by 3 bases, 3 bases remained unmatched. The CDR3 sequence is CASSATGSNEKLFF. Here the CDR3 DNA reads TGTGCCAGCAGTGCGACAGGGTCTAATGAAAAACTGTTTTTT.

The J gene is TRBJ1-6, the V gene TRBV21-1. TRBV21-1 is deemed a pseudogene. This CDR3 is 16 amino acids long. As DNA, the CDR3 is TGTGCCAGCAGCCACTCCCGATGCGGGGAAGGATCACCCCTCCACTTT. Translated: CASSHSRCGEGSPLHF.

In DNA, the CDR3 is TGCACCAGCGGTGGGGGGGCGTCGACTAATGAAAAACTGTTTTTT. Translating gives CTSGGGASTNEKLFF. This rearrangement joins TRBV1 to TRBJ1-4. TRBV1 is a pseudogene. The CDR3 is 15 amino acids.

This clone was detected a few times. The chain uses TRBV6-5 and TRBJ2-7; D may be TRBD1 (6 bases). The ends were cut back, 2 bases at V and 5 bases at J, with 13 bases in the middle. From germline, CDR1 is MNHEY and CDR2 SVGAGI. The CDR3 sequence is 14 residues long. The CDR3 DNA reads TGTGCCAGCAGTTACGGTAACAGGGAGAACGAGCAGTACTTC. The encoded protein is CASSYGNRENEQYF.

The V and J genes are TRBV19 and TRBJ1-5; D possibly corresponds to TRBD1 (5 bases). Germline V gene sequence: CDR1 LNHDA, CDR2 SQIVND (reference sequence). CDR3 length: 14 amino acids. The ends were cut back, 3 bases at V and 4 bases at J, with 10 bases in the middle. This CDR3 is CASSIREGNQPQHF. For the CDR3, the DNA is TGTGCCAGTAGTATCAGGGAGGGGAATCAGCCCCAGCATTTT.

This clone was seen once. The gene calls are TRBV28 and TRBJ2-1; TRBD2 aligns across 7 bases. J was trimmed by 2 bases and V by 3 bases; bases with no gene match: 4. The CDR3 contains 15 residues. Germline V gene data show CDR1 as MDHEN and CDR2 as SYDVKM. CDR3 coding DNA: TGTGCCAGCAGTTTGACTAGCTTAACCTACAATGAGCAGTTCTTC. As protein: CASSLTSLTYNEQFF.

V is TRBV6-5 and J is TRBJ1-2, with 9 bases that match TRBD1. This CDR3 region has 15 residues. The V gene's germline CDR1 is MNHEY and CDR2 SVGAGI. V was clipped by 2 bases and J by 0 bases; unmatched bases: 1. The chain's CDR3 is CASSYRDRANYGYTF. The DNA of the CDR3 is TGTGCCAGCAGTTACCGGGACAGGGCTAACTATGGCTACACCTTC.

The rearrangement uses TRBV29-1 and TRBJ2-7, with D possibly matching TRBD1 (5 bases). The V gene lost 1 base and the J gene lost 6 bases, with 19 bases spanning the gap. Germline V CDR1 and CDR2: SQVTM, ANQGSEA. CDR3 length: 15 amino acids. CDR3 coding DNA: TGCAGCGTTGAAGTCAGGGCGGAACGTTACGGCGAGCAGTACTTC. Amino acids: CSVEVRAERYGEQYF.